Listed here are 18 T cell receptor beta chains from one sample, sequenced in a study of cytomegalovirus exposure and HLA in healthy donors (dated 2017 in TCRdb). Library construction relied on the immunoSEQ multiplex PCR assay. For the multiplex PCR, a mixture combining 60 forward primers for TCR Vbeta segments and 13 reverse primers for TCR Jbeta segments was used. Not all clones reach the TCRdb copy of this immuneACCESS table, which keeps in-frame sequences only. Checked studies attribute under half of the gap to unresolved V genes and leave the rest unexplained. Recorded for this sample are about 89,000 clones; less than 80% of them occurred a single time. The ten largest account for approximately 1.4% of the sample. The sample taken for sequencing was PBMCs. Receptors originate from a male donor in good health and CMV-seronegative.

The rearrangement links TRBV5-4 to TRBJ2-5; 8 nucleotides align to TRBD2. The germline CDR1 and CDR2 sequences are SGHNT and YYREEE (reference sequence). This CDR3 is 14 amino acids long. After removal of 4 bases from V and 3 bases from J, the junction contained 5 bases not matched to a gene. CDR3 region: CASSPGGGEETQYF. CDR3 coding DNA: TGTGCCAGCAGCCCGGGAGGGGGGGAAGAGACCCAGTACTTC.

The chain uses TRBV11-2 and TRBJ2-1; 7 nucleotides align to TRBD1. The CDR3 spans 16 residues. Germline CDR1 reads SGHAT; CDR2 reads FQNNGV. With 3 bases clipped from V and 4 bases from J, the junction kept 9 bases outside the gene matches. CDR3 region: CASSFTGTDRYNEQFF. Written as DNA, the CDR3 is TGTGCCAGCAGCTTTACCGGGACAGACAGATACAATGAGCAGTTCTTC.

The V gene is TRBV6-5, the J gene TRBJ2-7; the match to TRBD2 covers 8 bases. In germline, CDR1 is MNHEY, CDR2 SVGAGI. The CDR3 length is 15 residues. The ends lost 2 bases at V and 0 bases at J; junction bases unmatched: 3. CDR3 sequence reads: CASSYRGGSSYEQYF. The CDR3 nucleotides read TGTGCCAGCAGTTACCGGGGGGGAAGCTCCTACGAGCAGTACTTC.

The rearrangement uses TRBV6-6 and TRBJ2-3; TRBD1 agrees at 10 bases. Germline values: CDR1 MNHNY, CDR2 SVGAGI (reference sequence). This CDR3 is built from 15 residues. Germline trimming cut 4 bases from V and 5 bases from J; bases unmatched to any gene: 6. The CDR3 DNA sequence: TGTGCCAGCAGTTTATCGGGACAGGGGCAAGATACGCAGTATTTT. It is translated as CASSLSGQGQDTQYF.

The V gene is TRBV19, the J gene TRBJ1-2; TRBD1 matches at 9 bases. This CDR3 contains 12 residues. After removal of 5 bases from V and 8 bases from J, the junction contained 3 bases not matched to a gene. Germline loops: CDR1 LNHDA, CDR2 SQIVND (reference sequence). In DNA form, the CDR3 reads TGTGCCAGTAGTGGGACAGGGAGGGGCTACACCTTC. It specifies CASSGTGRGYTF.

This chain joins TRBV15 and TRBJ1-1; D unresolved. V was cut by 0 bases and J by 0 bases, with 8 bases left in between. The CDR3 loop spans 15 amino acids. The germline CDR1 and CDR2 sequences are LNHNV and YYDKDF (reference sequence). CDR3 residues: CATSRDASVNTEAFF. CDR3 coding DNA: TGTGCCACCAGCAGAGATGCTTCAGTGAACACTGAAGCTTTCTTT.

CDR3 nucleotides: TGTGCCAGCAGCTTGGTCCAGGGCCACGAGCAGTACTTC. It yields the protein CASSLVQGHEQYF. V usage is TRBV5-5 and J usage is TRBJ2-7; maybe TRBD1 (5 bases). From germline, CDR1 is SGHKS and CDR2 YYEKEE (reference sequence). V was shortened by 0 bases and J by 5 bases, with 9 bases between the two germline ends. The CDR3 extends over 13 amino acids.

V gene TRBV28 combines with J gene TRBJ2-7, with D tentatively TRBD2 (5 bases). Per germline, CDR1 MDHEN and CDR2 SYDVKM. The V end was cut by 3 bases, the J end by 2 bases, with 11 bases between. The CDR3 is 14 amino acids. In DNA form, the CDR3 reads TGTGCCAGCAGTTTTTCGGGGAGTCCCTACGAGCAGTACTTC. Its protein product is CASSFSGSPYEQYF.

The genes are TRBV25-1 and TRBJ1-2; no clear D. Germline CDR1 reads MGHDK; CDR2 reads SYGVNS. V lost 1 base and J lost 4, with 4 bases in between. The CDR3 covers 12 residues. CDR3 DNA: TGTGCCAGCAGTGAATCGTCCTATGGCTACACCTTC. Translated: CASSESSYGYTF.

The chain carries TRBV19 and TRBJ2-7; tentative D call: TRBD2 (6 bases). The CDR3 sequence is 12 residues long. The germline V and J ends were trimmed by 6 bases and 6 bases, with 12 bases remaining between them. Looked up from germline, CDR1 is LNHDA and CDR2 is SQIVND (reference sequence). For the CDR3, the DNA is TGTGCCAGTAGGGGACTGGCGGCCGAGCAGTACTTC. This sequence encodes CASRGLAAEQYF.

The chain combines TRBV28 with TRBJ1-5; 7 bases are a match to TRBD1. This CDR3 has 16 residues. Germline loops: CDR1 MDHEN, CDR2 SYDVKM. The ends lost 2 bases at V and 7 bases at J; junction bases unmatched: 11. The CDR3 DNA reads as TGTGCCAGCAGTTTACCCACGACAGGGATCCCGCAGCCCCAGCATTTT. This gives the protein CASSLPTTGIPQPQHF.

The V gene is TRBV7-7, the J gene TRBJ2-3; 9 bases agree with TRBD2. Germline values: CDR1 SSHAT, CDR2 FNYEAQ (reference sequence). CDR3 length: 16 amino acids. The V gene end was trimmed by 3 bases and the J gene end by 0 bases; junction bases not matched to a gene: 4. This CDR3 reads CASSLLTSGSTDTQYF. The CDR3 DNA reads as TGTGCCAGCAGCTTGTTGACTAGCGGAAGCACAGATACGCAGTATTTT.

This chain's CDR3 is CAIPGTGTDEAFF. The DNA for the CDR3 is TGTGCCATCCCCGGGACAGGGACCGATGAAGCTTTCTTT. The V and J genes are TRBV2 and TRBJ1-1, with 9 bases that match TRBD1. The length of the CDR3 is 13 residues. Trimming took 10 bases from V and 7 from J; bases not matched to a gene: 10. Germline CDR1 and CDR2: SNHLY and FYNNEI.

The rearrangement joins TRBV28 to TRBJ2-7; D might be TRBD2 (7 bases). The CDR3 is 15 amino acids. Deletions cut 7 bases from V and 8 bases from J, with 24 bases between. The germline gives CDR1 MDHEN, CDR2 SYDVKM. The CDR3 DNA reads TGTGCCAGCAATACAGTTCGGGGGGCTTCCTTCCAGCAGTACTTC. Amino acid sequence: CASNTVRGASFQQYF.

CDR3 nucleotides: TGTGCCAGCAGCTCCTTTAGGGGGGGGTACAATGAGCAGTTCTTC. The encoded protein is CASSSFRGGYNEQFF. The rearrangement links TRBV5-8 to TRBJ2-1; TRBD2 is a possible D gene (7 bases). Between the trimmed V and J ends, which lost 3 bases and 4 bases, there was a span of 14 bases. Germline-derived CDR1 and CDR2 are SGHTS and YDEGEE. This CDR3 spans 15 amino acids.

The gene calls are TRBV4-3 and TRBJ2-5, with 11 bases matching TRBD2. The J segment lost 2 bases and the V segment lost 3 bases, leaving 11 bases of the junction unmatched. The CDR3 sequence is 18 residues long. CDR1 and CDR2 from the germline V gene are LGHNA and YSLEER. This CDR3 reads CASSQATSGELLQETQYF. The CDR3 DNA reads TGCGCCAGCAGCCAGGCGACTAGCGGGGAGTTACTGCAAGAGACCCAGTACTTC.

V is TRBV12-1 and J is TRBJ1-6; the D segment call TRBD1 is taken from the table without a DNA check. TRBV12-1 represents a pseudogene. This CDR3 spans 15 amino acids. The CDR3 reads CASSFARDSNSPLHF. In DNA, the CDR3 is TGTGCCAGCAGCTTTGCTCGTGACAGTAATTCACCCCTCCACTTT.

The CDR3 DNA reads TGCGCCAGCAGCCAAGTTCCCCAAGGAGGCAACTATGGCTACACCTTC. This encodes CASSQVPQGGNYGYTF. The chain has TRBV4-3 and TRBJ1-2; D is unresolved. Trimming pared 1 base from V and 2 bases from J, leaving 14 bases between. Germline V gene lookup returns CDR1 LGHNA and CDR2 YSLEER. The CDR3 length is 16 residues.